These 4 T cell receptor beta chains came from one sample sequenced in a study of blood T cell repertoires in COVID-19. The assay was immunoSEQ multiplex PCR, and TCRdb's table has in-frame clones only and misses some. The data show approximately 99,000 clones, around four fifths seen once. Specimen: peripheral blood. All receptors come from a woman aged 65 to 85 with acute or convalescent COVID-19.

The V call is TRBV9, the J call TRBJ2-1, with D unclear. V lost 4 bases and J lost 5, with 16 bases in between. Looked up from germline, CDR1 is SGDLS and CDR2 is YYNGEE. This CDR3 comprises 15 residues. The CDR3 bases are TGTGCCAGCAGCACCGAGGCCCTTTCCCACAATGAGCAGTTCTTC. Amino acid sequence: CASSTEALSHNEQFF.

This clone has a handful of counts. This sequence joins TRBV15 and TRBJ2-3; 9 bases line up with TRBD2. The V gene's germline CDR1 is LNHNV and CDR2 YYDKDF (reference sequence). This CDR3 contains 17 residues. J gave up 2 bases and V 0 bases, and 6 bases lay outside the gene matches. The CDR3 nucleotides are TGTGCCACCAGCAGAGATAGGGCTAGCGGGACCACAGATACGCAGTATTTT. Protein sequence: CATSRDRASGTTDTQYF.

The chain carries TRBV4-1 and TRBJ2-4; 7 nucleotides agree with TRBD1. CDR3 length equals 14 residues. The V gene's germline CDR1 is MGHRA and CDR2 YSYEKL. J lost 4 bases, V lost 8 bases, and 8 bases had no gene match. The CDR3 nucleotides are TGCGCCAGCCGCTTCACAGGGGAGAAAAACATTCAGTACTTC. As protein: CASRFTGEKNIQYF.

The chain couples TRBV4-2 to TRBJ1-2; 8 bases align to TRBD1. The J segment lost 4 bases and the V segment lost 0 bases, leaving 4 bases of the junction unmatched. Germline values: CDR1 LGHNA, CDR2 YNFKEQ. The CDR3 is 15 amino acids. CDR3 sequence reads: CASSQDGDRLYGYTF. The CDR3 DNA is TGTGCCAGCAGCCAAGATGGGGACAGGCTCTATGGCTACACCTTC.